Below are 32 T cell receptor beta chains sequenced from a single sample in a study of CD8 T cells in ankylosing spondylitis. TCRdb analysed the 5' RACE reads with MiXCR anew, one entry per CDR3 protein. Of some 39,000 distinct CDR3 sequences listed, around 15% are singletons. The material sequenced was synovial fluid, either unsorted or a sorted T cell fraction (not recorded which). The receptors originated from a male donor with ankylosing spondylitis.

In this sample, this clonotype turned up a few times. This rearrangement joins TRBV7-3 to TRBJ2-1, with D possibly being TRBD2 (7 bases). Trimming shortened V by 2 bases and J by 5 bases, and 22 bases separated the two germline ends. Germline V lookup: CDR1 SGHTA, CDR2 FQGTGA. The CDR3 covers 18 residues. CDR3 amino acids: CASSLLPIRRGADNEQFF. The DNA of the CDR3 is TGTGCCAGCAGCTTACTCCCTATACGCCGGGGGGCAGACAATGAGCAGTTCTTC. Full variable domain (rest looked up from reference TRBV7-3 and TRBJ2-1): GAGVSQTPSNKVTEKGKYVELRCDPISGHTALYWYRQSLGQGPEFLIYFQGTGAADDSGLPNDRFFAVRPEGSVSTLKIQRTERGDSAVYLCASSLLPIRRGADNEQFFGPGTRLTVL.

In this sample, this clonotype turned up a few times. The V call is TRBV20-1, the J call TRBJ2-1; 10 nucleotides match TRBD2. V lost 5 bases and J lost 4; bases outside the gene matches: 8. Germline CDR1 is DFQATT and CDR2 is SNEGSKA (reference sequence). This CDR3 is 15 amino acids long. The CDR3 here is CSAAQLAGAYNEQFF. In DNA, the CDR3 is TGCAGTGCTGCACAGCTAGCGGGAGCATACAATGAGCAGTTCTTC.

This clonotype was recorded many times. The chain links TRBV7-9 to TRBJ2-1; 14 nucleotides line up with TRBD2. The CDR3 has 15 residues. Trimming cost V 5 bases and J 6 bases; bases outside gene matches: 3. The germline CDR1 and CDR2 sequences are SEHNR and FQNEAQ (reference sequence). The CDR3: CASSEGLAGVNEQFF. CDR3 coding DNA: TGTGCCAGCAGCGAGGGACTAGCGGGAGTCAATGAGCAGTTCTTC.

This clonotype was counted ten times or more. The chain has TRBV4-2 and TRBJ2-5; TRBD1 matches 7 bases. Unmatched junction bases numbered 9, after V lost 0 bases and J lost 5 bases. This CDR3 contains 16 residues. CDR1 and CDR2 (germline): LGHNA, YNFKEQ. As DNA, the CDR3 is TGTGCCAGCAGCCAAGAAGGGTCAGGGGGAGCGGAGACCCAGTACTTC. This translates into CASSQEGSGGAETQYF.

V is TRBV7-9 and J is TRBJ2-1; tentatively, D is TRBD1 (6 bases). Germline assignment: CDR1 SEHNR and CDR2 FQNEAQ (reference sequence). The CDR3 length is 16 residues. The germline V and J ends were trimmed by 4 bases and 1 base, with 14 bases remaining between them. The chain's CDR3 is CASSSGAVVSYNEQFF. CDR3 nucleotide sequence: TGTGCCAGCAGCTCAGGGGCGGTGGTTTCCTACAATGAGCAGTTCTTC.

This clonotype appeared many times. The J gene is TRBJ2-1, the V gene TRBV6-2 or TRBV6-3; tentative D call: TRBD2 (6 bases). Between the trimmed V and J ends, which lost 7 bases and 0 bases, there was a span of 10 bases. Looked up from germline, CDR1 is MNHEY and CDR2 is SVGEGT. This CDR3 contains 14 residues. The CDR3 here is CASTPSASYNEQFF. The CDR3 DNA sequence: TGTGCCAGCACCCCTAGCGCCTCCTACAATGAGCAGTTCTTC.

This sequence joins TRBV27 and TRBJ2-7; perhaps TRBD2 as D (6 bases). CDR3 length: 15 residues. Looked up from germline, CDR1 is MNHEY and CDR2 is SMNVEV (reference sequence). With 3 bases removed from V and 2 bases from J, the gap between germline ends came to 14 bases. DNA for the CDR3: TGTGCCAGCAGTTTCGGCGCGGGGCATACCTACGAGCAGTACTTC. This codes for CASSFGAGHTYEQYF.

The chain recombines TRBV9 with TRBJ2-2, with D possibly being TRBD2 (6 bases). V lost 0 bases to trimming and J lost 2 bases, with 8 bases between them. The CDR3 sequence is 15 residues long. Looked up from germline, CDR1 is SGDLS and CDR2 is YYNGEE. For the CDR3, the DNA is TGTGCCAGCAGCGTAGCCGGGGGTAACACCGGGGAGCTGTTTTTT. Its translation is CASSVAGGNTGELFF. Complete variable domain (other parts from reference TRBV9 and TRBJ2-2): DSGVTQTPKHLITATGQRVTLRCSPRSGDLSVYWYQQSLDQGLQFLIQYYNGEERAKGNILERFSAQQFPDLHSELNLSSLELGDSALYFCASSVAGGNTGELFFGEGSRLTVL.

This sequence joins TRBV7-2 and TRBJ1-6, with D uncertain. CDR1 and CDR2 from the germline V gene are SGHTA and FQGNSA. The CDR3 runs to 13 residues. V was clipped by 4 bases and J by 9 bases, with 10 bases between them. CDR3 sequence reads: CASSSGGVSPLHF. The DNA for the CDR3 is TGTGCCAGCAGCTCGGGCGGGGTTTCACCCCTCCACTTT.

This clonotype was observed a few times. CDR3 nucleotide sequence: TGTGCCAGCAGCCACTGGGAGACCCAGTACTTC. This gives the protein CASSHWETQYF. The J gene is TRBJ2-5, the V gene TRBV28; D not certain. The CDR3 extends over 11 amino acids. Trimming removed 6 bases at V and 5 bases at J, with 7 bases between. Germline loops: CDR1 MDHEN, CDR2 SYDVKM.

This chain uses TRBV6-5 with TRBJ2-3; 8 bases line up with TRBD2. The germline CDR1 and CDR2 sequences are MNHEY and SVGAGI. Trimming took 2 bases from V and 2 from J; bases not matched to a gene: 12. The CDR3 is made up of 18 amino acids. The CDR3 sequence: CASSYLMPGLDFTDTQYF. The CDR3 DNA follows: TGTGCCAGCAGTTACCTCATGCCGGGACTAGATTTCACAGATACGCAGTATTTT.

The rearrangement joins TRBV7-2 to TRBJ2-1, with TRBD1 identical over 8 bases. CDR1 and CDR2 from the germline V gene are SGHTA and FQGNSA. The CDR3 runs 16 residues. Germline trimming cut 5 bases from V and 0 bases from J; bases unmatched to any gene: 6. The DNA for the CDR3 is TGTGCCAGCAGCCGGACAGGGCAAAGCTCCTACAATGAGCAGTTCTTC. Its translation is CASSRTGQSSYNEQFF.

V usage is TRBV10-3 and J usage is TRBJ2-5, with 7 bases aligning to TRBD1. There are 13 residues in the CDR3. The V segment lost 4 bases and the J segment 2 bases; nucleotides outside the gene matches: 1. Germline V lookup: CDR1 ENHRY, CDR2 SYGVKD. The CDR3 DNA reads TGTGCCATCAGTGGGGGACAGCAAGAGACCCAGTACTTC. As protein: CAISGGQQETQYF.

The chain joins TRBV5-1 to TRBJ2-2; no reliable D call. Trimming pared 7 bases from V and 10 bases from J, leaving 20 bases between. CDR1 is SGHRS and CDR2 is YFSETQ in the germline V gene. The CDR3 covers 14 residues. The CDR3 loop is CASVDERVGMELFF. CDR3 coding DNA: TGCGCCAGCGTCGACGAAAGGGTTGGAATGGAGCTGTTTTTT.

This clonotype was seen at least ten times. The chain couples TRBV27 to TRBJ2-3; tentatively, D is TRBD1 (6 bases). The CDR3 covers 13 residues. Germline CDR1 is MNHEY and CDR2 is SMNVEV (reference sequence). Trimming removed 6 bases from V and 2 bases from J, with 9 bases in between. CDR3 nucleotides: TGTGCCAGCAGCGGACAGTACACAGATACGCAGTATTTT. Its protein is CASSGQYTDTQYF.

This clonotype was seen more than once but under ten times. The chain carries TRBV5-1 and TRBJ2-7; no clear D. This CDR3 region has 11 residues. V was clipped by 5 bases and J by 1 base, with 4 bases between them. Germline loops: CDR1 SGHRS, CDR2 YFSETQ. The DNA for the CDR3 is TGCGCCAGCAGGGAATCCTACGAGCAGTACTTC. Translation: CASRESYEQYF.

The sample holds a few counts of this clonotype. J is TRBJ2-7 and V is TRBV5-4; D possibly corresponds to TRBD2 (6 bases). Germline V gene lookup returns CDR1 SGHNT and CDR2 YYREEE (reference sequence). CDR3 length: 13 amino acids. V was pared by 3 bases and J by 5 bases, with 12 bases between. The CDR3 DNA is TGTGCCAGCAGCTGGGCTCGGGGGAACGAGCAGTACTTC. It specifies CASSWARGNEQYF.

CDR3 sequence: CATSRRQLNTEAFF. The DNA of the CDR3 is TGTGCCACCAGCAGAAGACAGTTGAACACTGAAGCTTTCTTT. The chain couples TRBV15 to TRBJ1-1; possible D gene TRBD1, 5 bases. This CDR3 spans 14 amino acids. V was clipped by 2 bases and J by 0 bases, with 7 bases between them. Germline CDR1 and CDR2: LNHNV and YYDKDF (reference sequence). Using reference TRBV15 and TRBJ1-1 for the parts outside the CDR3, the full variable domain is DAMVIQNPRYQVTQFGKPVTLSCSQTLNHNVMYWYQQKSSQAPKLLFHYYDKDFNNEADTPDNFQSRRPNTSFCFLDIRSPGLGDTAMYLCATSRRQLNTEAFFGQGTRLTVV.

The rearrangement joins TRBV7-9 to TRBJ1-5, with 8 bases that match TRBD1. Germline V CDR1 and CDR2: SEHNR, FQNEAQ (reference sequence). Trimming took 5 bases from V and 11 from J; bases not matched to a gene: 8. The CDR3 sequence is 13 residues long. In DNA, the CDR3 is TGTGCCAGCAGCCCAGGACAGGGAGAGGCCCAGCATTTT. This codes for CASSPGQGEAQHF.

This clonotype has a count of ten or more. This chain connects TRBV11-2 to TRBJ2-1; 9 bases are shared with TRBD2. Trimming removed 4 bases from V and 9 bases from J; junction bases left unmatched: 4. The CDR3 totals 13 residues. Looked up from germline, CDR1 is SGHAT and CDR2 is FQNNGV. CDR3 in amino acids: CASSSGLAVEQFF. The CDR3 bases are TGTGCCAGCAGCTCGGGACTAGCTGTTGAGCAGTTCTTC.

This clonotype was observed at least ten times. The chain joins TRBV11-2 to TRBJ2-2; no firm D call. From germline, CDR1 is SGHAT and CDR2 FQNNGV. The length of the CDR3 is 12 residues. V dropped 2 bases and J dropped 11 bases, with 9 bases sitting between them. The CDR3 DNA reads TGTGCCAGCAGCTTATACCCCTCCGAGCTGTTTTTT. Translating gives CASSLYPSELFF.

This clonotype was observed a handful of times. The DNA is omitted, as the CDR3 cannot be located on it reliably, and the CDR3 follows TCRdb's listing. V gene TRBV21-1 combines with J gene TRBJ2-2; the table gives TRBD1 as D, unverified against the DNA. TRBV21-1 is classified as a pseudogene. From its first to its last residue, the CDR3 has 20 amino acids. CDR3 amino acids: CASSKAQDRVGTGNTGELFF.

This clonotype was observed a few times. V usage is TRBV6-5 and J usage is TRBJ2-1; 8 bases fit TRBD1. This CDR3 has 15 amino acids. Germline V gene data show CDR1 as MNHEY and CDR2 as SVGAGI. V was clipped by 5 bases and J by 7 bases; unmatched bases: 10. CDR3 amino acids: CASSHRQGFLNEQFF. CDR3 in DNA: TGTGCCAGCAGTCACAGACAGGGGTTTCTGAATGAGCAGTTCTTC.

This chain links TRBV6-2 or TRBV6-3 with TRBJ2-7; 11 nucleotides agree with TRBD2. Per the germline V gene, CDR1 is MNHEY and CDR2 is SVGEGT. This CDR3 is 15 amino acids long. V dropped 5 bases and J dropped 3; count of bases not matched to a gene: 6. In DNA form, the CDR3 reads TGTGCCAGCAGTCCCCTGGGACTAGCGGTCTACGAGCAGTACTTC. Its translation is CASSPLGLAVYEQYF.

This chain joins TRBV3-1 and TRBJ1-4, with TRBD1 identical over 8 bases. The CDR3 runs to 13 residues. CDR1 is LGHDT, CDR2 YNNKEL, per germline (reference sequence). The V gene end was trimmed by 4 bases and the J gene end by 11 bases; junction bases not matched to a gene: 6. The CDR3 nucleotides read TGTGCCAGCAGCCGTGGACAGGGCGACAAACTGTTTTTT. Amino acid sequence: CASSRGQGDKLFF. Drawing the rest from reference TRBV3-1 and TRBJ1-4, the complete variable domain is DTAVSQTPKYLVTQMGNDKSIKCEQNLGHDTMYWYKQDSKKFLKIMFSYNNKELIINETVPNRFSPKSPDKAHLNLHINSLELGDSAVYFCASSRGQGDKLFFGSGTQLSVL.

V is TRBV6-2 or TRBV6-3 and J is TRBJ2-1, with 9 bases that match TRBD2. With 0 bases clipped from V and 4 bases from J, the junction kept 10 bases outside the gene matches. CDR3 length: 18 residues. The germline gives CDR1 MNHEY, CDR2 SVGEGT. CDR3 sequence reads: CASSYSHTLAGEYNEQFF. DNA of the CDR3: TGTGCCAGCAGTTACTCCCACACGTTAGCGGGAGAATACAATGAGCAGTTCTTC.

The V call is TRBV28, the J call TRBJ2-1; unclear D gene. This CDR3 comprises 14 residues. V was shortened by 3 bases and J by 0 bases, with 6 bases between the two germline ends. The germline CDR1 and CDR2 sequences are MDHEN and SYDVKM. CDR3 residues: CASSFLSSYNEQFF. CDR3 sequence (DNA): TGTGCCAGCAGTTTCCTTAGCTCCTACAATGAGCAGTTCTTC.

This clonotype occurred a few times. The gene calls are TRBV6-1 and TRBJ2-7, with D tentatively TRBD2 (6 bases). This CDR3 is 15 amino acids long. Germline V gives CDR1 MNHNS, CDR2 SASEGT. V lost 0 bases, J lost 0 bases, and 9 bases lay in between. The CDR3 bases are TGTGCCAGCAGTGAAGCGGTGGAGGGCTCCTACGAGCAGTACTTC. Protein sequence: CASSEAVEGSYEQYF.

In its sample, this clonotype was seen a few times. The rearrangement joins TRBV20-1 to TRBJ2-1; perhaps TRBD2 as D (6 bases). The CDR3 contains 14 residues. Germline-derived CDR1 and CDR2 are DFQATT and SNEGSKA (reference sequence). Trimming took 0 bases from V and 2 from J, leaving 8 bases between them. CDR3 amino acids: CSAREGGTYNEQFF. The DNA of the CDR3 is TGCAGTGCTAGAGAGGGCGGGACCTACAATGAGCAGTTCTTC.

The chain joins TRBV3-1 to TRBJ2-2, with 12 nucleotides matching TRBD2. The CDR3 length is 16 residues. Germline CDR1 reads LGHDT; CDR2 reads YNNKEL (reference sequence). V gave up 6 bases and J gave up 6 bases; unmatched junction bases: 8. In DNA form, the CDR3 reads TGTGCCAGCAGTCCTAAGACTAGCGGGAGCCCCGGGGAGCTGTTTTTT. Its translation: CASSPKTSGSPGELFF.

Judged by abundance, this clonotype is medium-sized. The CDR3 nucleotides read TGTGCCAGCAGCTTACCCCCATTAAGAGATGGCTACACCTTC. It specifies CASSLPPLRDGYTF. The rearrangement uses TRBV5-5 and TRBJ1-2; D not certain. The V end lost 2 bases, the J end lost 6 bases, and 14 bases lay between the germline ends. The germline V gene encodes CDR1 SGHKS and CDR2 YYEKEE (reference sequence). The CDR3 consists of 14 residues.

The chain employs TRBV7-9 and TRBJ1-4; D is unclear. Per germline, CDR1 SEHNR and CDR2 FQNEAQ (reference sequence). The CDR3 length is 13 residues. Deletions cut 3 bases from V and 8 bases from J, with 10 bases between. DNA of the CDR3: TGTGCCAGCAGCTTGTTCCTCGGCGAAAAACTGTTTTTT. As protein: CASSLFLGEKLFF.